The rows below give T cell receptor beta chains drawn from one sample of a study of blood T cell repertoires in COVID-19. Sequencing used immunoSEQ multiplex PCR; TCRdb keeps in-frame clones, though not all of them. The table lists 150,000 or so clones, about 80% of them singletons. Sequencing used peripheral blood. These receptors were taken from a woman between 55 and 75 years old with acute or convalescent COVID-19. Both conserved end residues are part of each CDR3. D genes are given only for firm matches. Clone size is shown for a subset of rows, as once, few, many or a class of expanded clone.

>-|15|TRBJ2-3|TRBV10-3|-
CAISESGTSTDTQYF
TGTGCCATCAGTGAATCCGGGACTAGCACAGATACGCAGTATTTT
>-|11|TRBJ1-2|TRBV29-1|-
CSVDLHYGYTF
TGCAGCGTTGACCTCCACTATGGCTACACCTTC
>-|15|TRBJ1-5|TRBV28|few
CASSLYQNDNQPQHF
TGTGCCAGCAGTCTATATCAGAATGACAATCAGCCCCAGCATTTT
>-|14|TRBJ2-1|TRBV19|few
CASSLRTGGNEQFF
TGTGCCAGTAGTCTACGGACTGGTGGGAATGAGCAGTTCTTC
>-|15|TRBJ1-2|TRBV7-2|-
CASSSRSDLNYGYTF
TGTGCCAGCAGCTCCCGAAGCGACCTGAACTATGGCTACACCTTC
>TRBD1|11|TRBJ1-1|TRBV29-1|-
CSAGQDTEAFF
TGCAGCGCTGGACAGGACACTGAAGCTTTCTTT
>-|15|TRBJ1-1|TRBV12-5|-
CASRNDERMNTEAFF
TGTGCTAGTCGTAACGACGAGCGGATGAACACTGAAGCTTTCTTT
>-|13|TRBJ1-2|TRBV5-4|-
CASSSTAGDGYTF
TGTGCCAGCAGCTCCACAGCAGGCGATGGCTACACCTTC
>-|14|TRBJ1-2|TRBV30|-
CAWSVLVGGYGYTF
TGTGCCTGGAGTGTACTGGTAGGGGGCTATGGCTACACCTTC
>-|12|TRBJ1-5|TRBV28|-
CASSYSNQPQHF
TGTGCCAGTTCGTATAGCAATCAGCCCCAGCATTTT
>TRBD1|16|TRBJ1-2|TRBV24-1|-
CATSDPGQGARYGYTF
TGTGCCACCAGTGACCCGGGACAGGGGGCTCGGTATGGCTACACCTTC
>-|13|TRBJ2-5|TRBV30|-
CAWRISGGETQYF
TGTGCCTGGAGGATTAGCGGAGGGGAGACCCAGTACTTC
>TRBD2|15|TRBJ2-1|TRBV7-2|-
CASSFSSGGANEQFF
TGTGCCAGCAGCTTCTCTAGCGGGGGGGCAAATGAGCAGTTCTTC
>TRBD1|13|TRBJ2-1|TRBV12-3/TRBV12-4|once
CASSWTGDNEQFF
TGTGCCAGCAGTTGGACAGGGGACAATGAGCAGTTCTTC
>-|16|TRBJ1-5|TRBV4-1|-
CASSRKGAGAEQPQHF
TGCGCCAGCAGCCGGAAAGGGGCAGGGGCGGAACAGCCCCAGCATTTT
>-|15|TRBJ1-3|TRBV28|few
CASSPHRDTGNTIYF
TGTGCCAGCAGTCCCCACAGGGACACTGGAAACACCATATATTTT
>TRBD1|15|TRBJ1-5|TRBV11-2|-
CASSLGDRGDQPQHF
TGTGCCAGCAGCTTAGGGGACAGGGGGGATCAGCCCCAGCATTTT
>-|15|TRBJ2-7|TRBV7-2|once
CASSSGTLISYEQYF
TGTGCCAGCAGTTCCGGGACACTGATCTCCTACGAGCAGTACTTC
>TRBD2|14|TRBJ2-1|TRBV30|-
CAWSVPGLASEQFF
TGTGCCTGGAGTGTACCTGGACTAGCTAGTGAGCAGTTCTTC
>TRBD1|16|TRBJ1-2|TRBV28|-
CASSSPGQGQNYGYTF
TGTGCCAGCAGTTCGCCCGGACAGGGACAAAACTATGGCTACACTTTC
>-|15|TRBJ1-4|TRBV5-4|-
CASSLGGSTNEKLFF
TGTGCCAGCAGCTTAGGCGGATCAACTAATGAAAAACTGTTTTTT
>-|12|TRBJ1-1|TRBV12-3/TRBV12-4|-
CASSFRRLEAFF
TGTGCCAGCAGTTTCCGCAGGCTTGAAGCTTTCTTT
>-|14|TRBJ1-1|TRBV7-6|-
CASSLAVRNTEAFF
TGTGCCAGCAGCTTAGCGGTCAGAAACACTGAAGCTTTCTTT
>-|12|TRBJ2-2|TRBV28|-
CASKLEVGELFF
TGTGCCAGCAAGCTAGAGGTCGGGGAGCTGTTTTTT
>-|13|TRBJ1-5|TRBV6-1|-
CASSDSFLQPQHF
TGTGCCAGCAGTGACAGTTTTCTGCAGCCCCAGCATTTT
>TRBD1|13|TRBJ2-3|TRBV19|-
CATADRWADTQYF
TGTGCCACGGCGGACAGGTGGGCAGATACGCAGTATTTT
>-|11|TRBJ2-7|TRBV20-1|-
CSARDGRGQYF
TGCAGTGCTAGAGATGGCAGGGGGCAGTACTTC
>-|14|TRBJ1-6|TRBV19|-
CASSISGFSSPLHF
TGTGCCAGTAGTATCTCCGGGTTTTCCTCACCCCTCCACTTT
>TRBD1|15|TRBJ2-5|TRBV18|-
CASSLREGAWETQYF
TGTGCCAGCTCACTGCGAGAGGGGGCTTGGGAGACCCAGTACTTC
>-|16|TRBJ1-6|TRBV6-6|-
CASRNLGSSYNSPLHF
TGTGCCAGCAGGAACCTAGGGAGCTCCTATAATTCACCCCTCCACTTT
>TRBD1|13|TRBJ2-2|TRBV7-3|-
CASSHTGARGAVF
TGTGCCAGCAGCCACACAGGGGCCCGGGGAGCTGTTTTT
>-|15|TRBJ2-7|TRBV3-1/TRBV3-2|-
CASSQGRGSSYEQYF
TGTGCCAGCAGCCAAGGCCGGGGGAGCTCCTACGAGCAGTACTTC
>-|12|TRBJ2-7|TRBV2|-
CASSAEDYEQYF
TGTGCCAGCAGCGCGGAGGACTACGAGCAGTACTTC
>-|14|TRBJ1-4|TRBV27|-
CASISSDSNEKLFF
TGTGCCAGCATCTCATCGGACAGTAATGAAAAACTGTTTTTT
>-|13|TRBJ1-5|TRBV5-4|-
CASSYDTNQPQHF
TGTGCCAGCAGCTACGACACCAATCAGCCCCAGCATTTT
>TRBD1|15|TRBJ1-6|TRBV5-1|-
CASSLGQSYNSPLHF
TGCGCCAGCAGCCTGGGACAGTCCTATAATTCACCCCTCCACTTT
>TRBD1|15|TRBJ1-2|TRBV4-2|-
CASSPQGAQNYGYTF
TGTGCCAGCAGCCCACAGGGGGCGCAGAACTATGGCTACACCTTC
>-|16|TRBJ1-1|TRBV11-2|few
CASSLKGISVNTEAFF
TGTGCCAGCAGCTTAAAAGGAATTAGCGTGAACACTGAAGCTTTCTTT
>-|13|TRBJ1-1|TRBV9|once
CASSVGSSTEAFF
TGTGCCAGCAGCGTAGGGAGTAGCACTGAAGCTTTCTTT
>-|13|TRBJ1-1|TRBV2|-
CASSDDYNTEAFF
TGTGCCAGCAGTGACGACTATAACACTGAAGCTTTCTTT